This TCR beta chain was documented in a study of T cells in Graves' hyperthyroidism and ophthalmopathy. Overall study results and limits: A model built on 13 V-J features separated ophthalmopathy from stable hyperthyroidism. The model's output predicted ophthalmopathy at a median of roughly 6 months prior to onset.

It was RNA transcripts that yielded the amplified TCR beta CDR3 regions. The HTBI primer set served for first-round RT-PCR of the TCR CDR3. MiXCR, applied by TCRdb to the multiplex PCR reads, yields one record per CDR3 protein. In the table there are nearly 750,000 distinct CDR3 sequences, under 45% of which are singletons. Absence of ophthalmopathy progression within 18 months defined stable Graves' hyperthyroidism. Exclusion followed for patients with uncontrolled infection, other autoimmune disease, pregnancy or lactation. CDR1 and CDR2 from the germline V gene are SGDLS and YYNGEE. Trimming took 4 bases from V and 3 from J; bases not matched to a gene: 16. This CDR3 has 17 residues. To note about this clonotype: Its antigen is still unknown.

The receptor comes from a woman between 40 and 50 years old with Graves' hyperthyroidism. The rearrangement joins TRBV9 to TRBJ2-7; 7 bases align to TRBD1. Sequencing input: blood. The CDR3 protein is CASSQDFQTGSHYEQYF. CDR3 bases: TGTGCCAGCAGCCAAGATTTTCAGACAGGGAGCCACTACGAGCAGTACTTC.